These 7 T cell receptor beta chains came from one sample sequenced in a study of T cell responses to AZD1222 COVID-19 vaccine. This table comes from immunoSEQ multiplex PCR, and its TCRdb copy is limited to in-frame clones, with some not included. In the table there are approximately 130,000 clones, about 93% of which are singletons. The material was peripheral blood, obtained 28 days after the second dose of the MenACWY control vaccine. These receptors were taken from an adult who received the MenACWY meningococcal vaccine as a control.

This sequence joins TRBV5-1 and TRBJ1-4; TRBD1 matches 7 bases. The CDR3 is made up of 17 amino acids. From germline, CDR1 is SGHRS and CDR2 YFSETQ. The J segment lost 0 bases and the V segment lost 3 bases, leaving 8 bases of the junction unmatched. CDR3 residues: CASSSRDSFATNEKLFF. The CDR3 coding sequence is TGCGCCAGCAGCTCTAGGGACAGCTTTGCAACTAATGAAAAACTGTTTTTT.

V gene TRBV28 combines with J gene TRBJ2-1; 9 nucleotides line up with TRBD1. The CDR3 totals 16 residues. Germline trimming cut 5 bases from V and 7 bases from J; bases unmatched to any gene: 12. Germline V gene sequence: CDR1 MDHEN, CDR2 SYDVKM. Written as DNA, the CDR3 is TGTGCCAGCAGTGGCCCCGGGACAGGGAAGTCAAATGAGCAGTTCTTC. It translates to CASSGPGTGKSNEQFF.

This clone was seen only a few times. CDR3 sequence reads: CATSSGTGYTEAFF. As DNA, the CDR3 is TGTGCCACCAGCAGCGGGACAGGGTACACTGAAGCTTTCTTT. The chain carries TRBV15 and TRBJ1-1; 9 positions agree with TRBD1. The germline V gene encodes CDR1 LNHNV and CDR2 YYDKDF (reference sequence). The J segment lost 3 bases and the V segment lost 3 bases, leaving 2 bases of the junction unmatched. The CDR3 consists of 14 residues.

In this sample, this clone turned up a few times. V and J are TRBV30 and TRBJ1-6; TRBD1 is a possible D gene (5 bases). The CDR3 spans 15 residues. Germline V gives CDR1 GTSNPN, CDR2 SVGIG (reference sequence). Trimming removed 4 bases at V and 4 bases at J, with 14 bases between. For the CDR3, the DNA is TGTGCCTGGACTGACGGACAACCTTATAATTCACCCCTCCACTTT. Protein product: CAWTDGQPYNSPLHF.

The chain recombines TRBV6-6 with TRBJ2-7; D ambiguous. CDR1 is MNHNY and CDR2 is SVGAGI in the germline V gene (reference sequence). This CDR3 is built from 13 residues. V lost 2 bases to trimming and J lost 0 bases, with 5 bases between them. The CDR3: CASSYDFSYEQYF. The CDR3 coding sequence is TGTGCCAGCAGTTACGACTTCTCCTACGAGCAGTACTTC.

The rearrangement joins TRBV4-2 to TRBJ1-1, with D unclear. The ends were cut back, 0 bases at V and 4 bases at J, with 15 bases in the middle. The V gene's germline CDR1 is LGHNA and CDR2 YNFKEQ. The CDR3 spans 16 residues. The CDR3 region has the DNA TGTGCCAGCAGCCAAGAAGCCGTGGAGGCCCTCACTGAAGCTTTCTTT. Translated, it gives CASSQEAVEALTEAFF.

The V call is TRBV28, the J call TRBJ1-5; D is uncertain. V was shortened by 7 bases and J by 0 bases, with 19 bases between the two germline ends. Germline lookup yields CDR1 MDHEN and CDR2 SYDVKM. The CDR3 loop spans 17 amino acids. CDR3 coding DNA: TGTGCCAGCAACGAATATACAGTGCTCTCTAGCAATCAGCCCCAGCATTTT. It specifies CASNEYTVLSSNQPQHF.